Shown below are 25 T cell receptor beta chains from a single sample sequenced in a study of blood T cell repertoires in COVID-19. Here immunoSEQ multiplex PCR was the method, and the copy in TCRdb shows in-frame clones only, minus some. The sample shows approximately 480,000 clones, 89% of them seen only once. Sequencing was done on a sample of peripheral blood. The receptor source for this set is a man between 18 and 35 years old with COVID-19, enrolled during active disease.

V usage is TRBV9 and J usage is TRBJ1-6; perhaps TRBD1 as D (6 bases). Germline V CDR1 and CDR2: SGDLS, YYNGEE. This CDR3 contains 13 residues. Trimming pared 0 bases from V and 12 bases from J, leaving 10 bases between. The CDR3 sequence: CASSVVGGRPLHF. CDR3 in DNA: TGTGCCAGCAGCGTAGTAGGGGGAAGACCCCTCCACTTT.

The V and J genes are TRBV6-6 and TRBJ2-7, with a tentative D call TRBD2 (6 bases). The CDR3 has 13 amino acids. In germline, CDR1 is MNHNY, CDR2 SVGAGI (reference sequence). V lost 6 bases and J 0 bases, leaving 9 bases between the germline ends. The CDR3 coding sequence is TGTGCCAGCAGATGGGACTTCTCCTACGAGCAGTACTTC. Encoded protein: CASRWDFSYEQYF.

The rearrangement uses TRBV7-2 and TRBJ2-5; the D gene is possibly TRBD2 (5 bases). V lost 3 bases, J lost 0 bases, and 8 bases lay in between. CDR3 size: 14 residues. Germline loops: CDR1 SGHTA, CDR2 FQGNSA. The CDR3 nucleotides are TGTGCCAGCAGCTTCATGGGAGACCAAGAGACCCAGTACTTC. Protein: CASSFMGDQETQYF.

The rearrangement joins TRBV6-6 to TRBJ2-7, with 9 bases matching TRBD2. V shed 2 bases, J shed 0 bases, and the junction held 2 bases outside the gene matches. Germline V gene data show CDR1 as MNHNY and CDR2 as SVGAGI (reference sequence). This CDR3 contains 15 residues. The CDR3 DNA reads TGTGCCAGCAGTTACGATAGCGGGAGCTCCTACGAGCAGTACTTC. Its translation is CASSYDSGSSYEQYF.

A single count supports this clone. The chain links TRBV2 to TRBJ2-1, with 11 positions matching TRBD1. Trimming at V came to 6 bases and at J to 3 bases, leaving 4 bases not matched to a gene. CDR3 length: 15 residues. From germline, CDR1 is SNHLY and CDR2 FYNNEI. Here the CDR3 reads CASREDRGLYNEQFF. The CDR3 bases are TGTGCCAGCAGAGAGGACAGGGGGCTCTACAATGAGCAGTTCTTC. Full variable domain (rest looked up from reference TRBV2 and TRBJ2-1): EPEVTQTPSHQVTQMGQEVILRCVPISNHLYFYWYRQILGQKVEFLVSFYNNEISEKSEIFDDQFSVERPDGSNFTLKIRSTKLEDSAMYFCASREDRGLYNEQFFGPGTRLTVL.

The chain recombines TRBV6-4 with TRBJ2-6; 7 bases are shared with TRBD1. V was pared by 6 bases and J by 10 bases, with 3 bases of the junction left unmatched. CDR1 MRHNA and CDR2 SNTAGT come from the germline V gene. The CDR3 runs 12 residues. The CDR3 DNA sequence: TGTGCCAGCAGATCGGGACAGAACGTCCTGACTTTC. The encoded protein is CASRSGQNVLTF.

The CDR3 loop reads CASSSGGGWDTQYF. Here the CDR3 DNA reads TGCGCCAGCAGCAGTGGCGGGGGATGGGATACGCAGTATTTT. This chain uses TRBV5-1 with TRBJ2-3; 7 positions agree with TRBD2. Germline V gene sequence: CDR1 SGHRS, CDR2 YFSETQ. The CDR3 loop spans 14 amino acids. The V segment lost 4 bases and the J segment 6 bases; nucleotides outside the gene matches: 8.

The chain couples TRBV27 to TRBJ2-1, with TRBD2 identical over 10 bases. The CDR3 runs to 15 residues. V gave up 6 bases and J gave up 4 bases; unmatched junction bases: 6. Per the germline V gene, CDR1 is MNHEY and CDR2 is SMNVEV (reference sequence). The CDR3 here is CASRLGTSEYNEQFF. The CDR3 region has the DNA TGTGCCAGCAGGTTAGGGACTAGCGAATACAATGAGCAGTTCTTC.

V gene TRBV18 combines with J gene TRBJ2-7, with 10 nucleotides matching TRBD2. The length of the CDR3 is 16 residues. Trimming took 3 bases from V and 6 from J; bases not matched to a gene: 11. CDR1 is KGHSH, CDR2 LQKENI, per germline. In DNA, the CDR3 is TGTGCCAGCTCACCTTTCAGGGGTCTAGCGGGAGTCGAGCAGTACTTC. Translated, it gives CASSPFRGLAGVEQYF.

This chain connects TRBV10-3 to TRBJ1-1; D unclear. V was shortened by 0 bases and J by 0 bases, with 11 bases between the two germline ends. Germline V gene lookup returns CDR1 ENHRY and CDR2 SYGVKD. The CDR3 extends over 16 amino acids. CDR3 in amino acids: CAISESEELLNTEAFF. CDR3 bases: TGTGCCATCAGTGAGTCGGAGGAACTCTTGAACACTGAAGCTTTCTTT.

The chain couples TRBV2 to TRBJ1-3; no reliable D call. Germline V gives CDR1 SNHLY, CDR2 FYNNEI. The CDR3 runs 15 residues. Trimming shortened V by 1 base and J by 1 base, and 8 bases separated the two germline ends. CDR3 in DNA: TGTGCCAGCAGTGAAGACGTCAGTTCTGGAAACACCATATATTTT. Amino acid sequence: CASSEDVSSGNTIYF.

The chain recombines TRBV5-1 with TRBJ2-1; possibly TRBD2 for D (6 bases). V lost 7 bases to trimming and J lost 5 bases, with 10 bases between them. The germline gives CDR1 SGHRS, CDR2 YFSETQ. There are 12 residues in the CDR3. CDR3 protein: CASRDFDNEQFF. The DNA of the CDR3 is TGCGCCAGCCGGGACTTTGACAATGAGCAGTTCTTC.

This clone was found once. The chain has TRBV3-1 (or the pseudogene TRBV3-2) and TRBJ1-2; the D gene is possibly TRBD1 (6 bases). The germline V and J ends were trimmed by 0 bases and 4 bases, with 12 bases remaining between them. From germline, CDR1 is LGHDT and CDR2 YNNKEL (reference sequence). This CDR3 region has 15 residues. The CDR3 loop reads CASSQDLGAVYGYTF. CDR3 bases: TGTGCCAGCAGCCAAGATTTGGGGGCGGTCTATGGCTACACCTTC.

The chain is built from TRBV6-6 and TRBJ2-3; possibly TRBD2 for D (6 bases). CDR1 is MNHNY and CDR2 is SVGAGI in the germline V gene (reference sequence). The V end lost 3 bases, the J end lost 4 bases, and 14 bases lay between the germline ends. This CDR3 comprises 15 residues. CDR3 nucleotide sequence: TGTGCCAGCAGTTATAGGAGGGATCCACCAGATACGCAGTATTTT. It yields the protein CASSYRRDPPDTQYF.

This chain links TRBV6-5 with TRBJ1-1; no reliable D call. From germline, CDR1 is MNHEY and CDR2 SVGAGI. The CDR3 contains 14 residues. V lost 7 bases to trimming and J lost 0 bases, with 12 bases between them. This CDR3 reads CASIRAGVNTEAFF. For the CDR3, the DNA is TGTGCCAGCATTAGGGCCGGGGTGAACACTGAAGCTTTCTTT.

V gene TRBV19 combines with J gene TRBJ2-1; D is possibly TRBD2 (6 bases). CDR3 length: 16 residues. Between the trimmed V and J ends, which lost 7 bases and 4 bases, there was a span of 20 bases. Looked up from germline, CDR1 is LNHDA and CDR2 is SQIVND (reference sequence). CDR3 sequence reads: CASNPGSGNSYNEQFF. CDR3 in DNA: TGTGCCAGTAACCCGGGTAGCGGAAATTCTTACAATGAGCAGTTCTTC.

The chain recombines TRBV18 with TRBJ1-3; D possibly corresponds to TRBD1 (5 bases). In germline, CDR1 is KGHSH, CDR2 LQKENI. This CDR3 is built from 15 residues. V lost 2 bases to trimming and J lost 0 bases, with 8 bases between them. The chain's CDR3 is CASSPGATSGNTIYF. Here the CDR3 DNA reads TGTGCCAGCTCACCAGGGGCAACCTCTGGAAACACCATATATTTT.

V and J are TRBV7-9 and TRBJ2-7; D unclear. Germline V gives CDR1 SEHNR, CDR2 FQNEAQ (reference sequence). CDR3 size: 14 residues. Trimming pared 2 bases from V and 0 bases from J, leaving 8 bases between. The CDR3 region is CASSLLGYSYEQYF. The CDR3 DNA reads TGTGCCAGCAGCTTACTGGGCTACTCCTACGAGCAGTACTTC.

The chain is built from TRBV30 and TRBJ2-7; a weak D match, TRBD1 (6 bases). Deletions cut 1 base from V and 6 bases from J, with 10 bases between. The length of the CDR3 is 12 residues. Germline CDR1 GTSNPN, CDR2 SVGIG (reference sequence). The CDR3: CAWSATGSEQYF. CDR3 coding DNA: TGTGCCTGGAGTGCAACAGGGTCCGAGCAGTACTTC.

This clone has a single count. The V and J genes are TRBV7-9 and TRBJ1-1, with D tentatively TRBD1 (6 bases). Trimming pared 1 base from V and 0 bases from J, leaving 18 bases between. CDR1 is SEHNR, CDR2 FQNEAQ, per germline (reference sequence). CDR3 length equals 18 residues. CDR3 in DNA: TGTGCCAGCAGCTTAGGGGGGGGACACCTCCGCATGAACACTGAAGCTTTCTTT. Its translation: CASSLGGGHLRMNTEAFF.

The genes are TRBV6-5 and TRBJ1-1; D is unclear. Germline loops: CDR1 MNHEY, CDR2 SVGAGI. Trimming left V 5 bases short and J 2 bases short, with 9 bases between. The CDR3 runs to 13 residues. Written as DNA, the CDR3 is TGTGCCAGCAGTACACAGAGTAACACTGAAGCTTTCTTT. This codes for CASSTQSNTEAFF.

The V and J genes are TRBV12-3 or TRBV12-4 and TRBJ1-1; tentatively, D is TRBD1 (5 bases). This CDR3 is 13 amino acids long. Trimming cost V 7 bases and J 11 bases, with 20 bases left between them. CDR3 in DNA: TGTGCCAGCACCACGGGGGTAGGGAAACGGGCTTTCTTT. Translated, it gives CASTTGVGKRAFF.

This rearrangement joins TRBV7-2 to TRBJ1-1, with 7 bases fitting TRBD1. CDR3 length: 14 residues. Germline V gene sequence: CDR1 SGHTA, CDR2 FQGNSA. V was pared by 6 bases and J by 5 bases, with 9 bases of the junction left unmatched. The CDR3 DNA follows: TGTGCCAGCAGGATTACTACAGGGGCGACTGAAGCTTTCTTT. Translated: CASRITTGATEAFF.

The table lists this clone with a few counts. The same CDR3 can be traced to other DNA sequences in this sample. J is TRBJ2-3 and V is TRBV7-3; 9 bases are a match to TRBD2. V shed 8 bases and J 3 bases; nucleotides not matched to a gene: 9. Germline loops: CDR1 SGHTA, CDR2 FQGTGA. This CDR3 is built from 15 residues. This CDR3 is CASSLSLAGTDTQYF. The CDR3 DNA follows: TGTGCCAGCTCCCTAAGTCTAGCGGGGACAGATACGCAGTATTTT.

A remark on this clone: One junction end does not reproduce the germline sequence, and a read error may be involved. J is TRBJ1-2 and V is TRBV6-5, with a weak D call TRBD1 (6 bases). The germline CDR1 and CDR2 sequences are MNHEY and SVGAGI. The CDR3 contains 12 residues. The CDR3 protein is CASSYWSGALSF. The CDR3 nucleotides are TGTGCCAGCAGTTACTGGTCAGGGGCCCTTTCCTTC.